Below are 14 T cell receptor beta chains sequenced from a single sample in a study of OX40 agonist ivuxolimab in advanced cancers. Sequencing was performed with immunoSEQ multiplex PCR; in TCRdb, only in-frame clones are kept and a portion is missing. The sample records around 50,000 clones, 83% being singletons. The sample consisted of CD4+ or CD8+ T cells sorted from blood, taken in a trial of the OX40 agonist ivuxolimab. The receptors shown here come from an adult with an advanced solid tumor such as melanoma, head and neck, liver or kidney cancer.

This sequence joins TRBV6-5 and TRBJ1-2; tentatively, D is TRBD1 (5 bases). This CDR3 spans 15 amino acids. The V gene's germline CDR1 is MNHEY and CDR2 SVGAGI. V was shortened by 0 bases and J by 6 bases, with 14 bases between the two germline ends. CDR3 sequence reads: CASSYSRQLHNGYTF. CDR3 sequence (DNA): TGTGCCAGCAGTTACTCAAGACAGCTTCACAATGGCTACACCTTC.

The rearrangement links TRBV23-1 to TRBJ1-5, with D maybe TRBD1 (5 bases). TRBV23-1 belongs to the ORF category, with a function that is uncertain. Between the trimmed V and J ends, which lost 6 bases and 6 bases, there was a span of 15 bases. The CDR3 covers 14 residues. As DNA, the CDR3 is TGCGCCAGCAGCCAAACAGGACCCGGTCAGCCCCAGCATTTT. It encodes CASSQTGPGQPQHF.

The rearrangement links TRBV7-8 to TRBJ1-1, with TRBD1 identical over 7 bases. The CDR3 length is 15 residues. The germline gives CDR1 SGHVS, CDR2 FQNEAQ. With 1 base clipped from V and 6 bases from J, the junction kept 8 bases outside the gene matches. CDR3 region: CASSLVTGEGSEAFF. Written as DNA, the CDR3 is TGTGCCAGCAGCTTAGTAACAGGGGAGGGTTCTGAAGCTTTCTTT.

In this sample, this clone turned up a few times. The chain recombines TRBV6-6 with TRBJ2-3, with 10 bases that match TRBD1. This CDR3 spans 14 amino acids. After removal of 6 bases from V and 6 bases from J, the junction contained 6 bases not matched to a gene. CDR1 is MNHNY, CDR2 SVGAGI, per germline (reference sequence). This CDR3 is CASRPRQGADTQYF. The CDR3 DNA reads TGTGCCAGCAGACCCAGACAGGGGGCTGATACGCAGTATTTT.

This rearrangement joins TRBV19 to TRBJ1-2, with 8 bases aligning to TRBD1. The CDR3 consists of 17 residues. The J segment lost 2 bases and the V segment lost 4 bases, leaving 12 bases of the junction unmatched. Germline values: CDR1 LNHDA, CDR2 SQIVND (reference sequence). CDR3 DNA: TGTGCCAGTAGTACCCCGGTGACAGGGGCCCTCAACTATGGCTACACCTTC. It specifies CASSTPVTGALNYGYTF.

This clone was observed a handful of times. This rearrangement joins TRBV18 to TRBJ1-5, with a possible D match to TRBD1 (5 bases). CDR1 is KGHSH, CDR2 LQKENI, per germline. V lost 3 bases and J lost 1, with 28 bases in between. This CDR3 spans 21 amino acids. CDR3: CASSPIGTSSWRTLSNQPQHF. The CDR3 DNA follows: TGTGCCAGCTCACCGATAGGGACGAGCTCCTGGAGGACCTTGAGCAATCAGCCCCAGCATTTT.

The genes are TRBV5-4 and TRBJ2-3; D is unclear. Germline V gene sequence: CDR1 SGHNT, CDR2 YYREEE (reference sequence). This CDR3 spans 13 amino acids. V lost 3 bases and J 4 bases, leaving 9 bases between the germline ends. The CDR3 DNA reads TGTGCCAGCAGCTCCTTGTGGGCAGATACGCAGTATTTT. This gives the protein CASSSLWADTQYF. The entire variable domain, with the rest obtained from reference TRBV5-4 and TRBJ2-3, is as follows: ETGVTQSPTHLIKTRGQQVTLRCSSQSGHNTVSWYQQALGQGPQFIFQYYREEENGRGNFPPRFSGLQFPNYSSELNVNALELDDSALYLCASSSLWADTQYFGPGTRLTVL.

CDR3 region: CASSHPPSNTGELFF. DNA for the CDR3: TGTGCCAGCAGCCACCCACCTAGTAACACCGGGGAGCTGTTTTTT. The V and J genes are TRBV11-2 and TRBJ2-2; no reliable D call. Germline V CDR1 and CDR2: SGHAT, FQNNGV. Deletions cut 5 bases from V and 2 bases from J, with 12 bases between. The CDR3 loop spans 15 amino acids.

The genes are TRBV2 and TRBJ2-7, with 7 bases identical to TRBD1. The junction had 7 bases not matched to a gene; V was cut back by 8 bases and J by 0 bases. The CDR3 has 14 amino acids. Looked up from germline, CDR1 is SNHLY and CDR2 is FYNNEI. As DNA, the CDR3 is TGTGCCAGCCGAAGACAGGGACCCTCCTACGAGCAGTACTTC. The encoded protein is CASRRQGPSYEQYF.

The V gene is TRBV5-4, the J gene TRBJ1-1, with D maybe TRBD1 (5 bases). This CDR3 is built from 16 residues. Trimming stripped 4 bases from V and 3 bases from J, with 19 bases between. CDR1 and CDR2 from the germline V gene are SGHNT and YYREEE (reference sequence). The chain's CDR3 is CASSPFLSTADTEAFF. The CDR3 DNA is TGTGCCAGCAGCCCTTTTTTATCGACAGCCGACACTGAAGCTTTCTTT.

The rearrangement joins TRBV29-1 to TRBJ2-2; D perhaps matches TRBD2 (6 bases). V was pared by 6 bases and J by 1 base, with 15 bases between. The germline V gene has CDR1 SQVTM and CDR2 ANQGSEA. This CDR3 is built from 15 residues. CDR3 residues: CSVEIRRGNTGELFF. The CDR3 DNA sequence: TGCAGCGTCGAAATCAGGAGGGGGAACACCGGGGAGCTGTTTTTT.

The genes are TRBV11-2 and TRBJ2-1, with D possibly called TRBD1 or TRBD2 (5 bases each). Germline V gene data show CDR1 as SGHAT and CDR2 as FQNNGV. The V gene lost 1 base and the J gene lost 8 bases, with 18 bases spanning the gap. CDR3 size: 16 residues. The CDR3 nucleotides are TGTGCCAGCAGCTTAGGACTTGGGGGTCTCGGGGATGAGCAGTTCTTC. It encodes CASSLGLGGLGDEQFF.

The rearrangement links TRBV19 to TRBJ2-3, with 8 bases that match TRBD1. CDR3 length: 15 amino acids. Trimming removed 5 bases from V and 1 base from J; junction bases left unmatched: 5. Germline V lookup: CDR1 LNHDA, CDR2 SQIVND (reference sequence). The CDR3, as DNA: TGTGCCAGTAGTTCCCTGACAGGGGGCACAGATACGCAGTATTTT. Its translation: CASSSLTGGTDTQYF.

Written as DNA, the CDR3 is TGTGCCAGCTGTCGGCGGGGCCACACTGAAGCTTTCTTT. It yields the protein CASCRRGHTEAFF. This chain links TRBV6-6 with TRBJ1-1, with D perhaps TRBD1 (5 bases). The V and J ends lost 8 bases and 3 bases respectively, with 13 bases between them. Looked up from germline, CDR1 is MNHNY and CDR2 is SVGAGI (reference sequence). The CDR3 is made up of 13 amino acids.